The next 21 T cell receptor beta chains were all read from a single sample in a study of blood T cell repertoires in COVID-19. TCRdb keeps only in-frame clones here, not all; method: immunoSEQ multiplex PCR. The table includes 140,000 to 150,000 clones, around 81% detected once. The source material was peripheral blood. The receptor source for this set is a man in his 60s with active or convalescent COVID-19.

This CDR3 reads CSVETGMQTQYF. DNA for the CDR3: TGCAGCGTGGAGACAGGCATGCAGACCCAGTACTTC. V and J are TRBV29-1 and TRBJ2-5, with D possibly matching TRBD1 (6 bases). This CDR3 is built from 12 residues. Germline assignment: CDR1 SQVTM and CDR2 ANQGSEA. V lost 6 bases and J lost 6, with 14 bases in between. Together with reference TRBV29-1 and TRBJ2-5, the CDR3 gives the full variable domain: SAVISQKPSRDICQRGTSLTIQCQVDSQVTMMFWYRQQPGQSLTLIATANQGSEATYESGFVIDKFPISRPNLTFSTLTVSNMSPEDSSIYLCSVETGMQTQYFGPGTRLLVL.

This clone was counted once. J is TRBJ1-6 and V is TRBV27, with D possibly being TRBD1 (5 bases). With 7 bases removed from V and 6 bases from J, the gap between germline ends came to 13 bases. CDR3 length: 14 residues. Germline V gene sequence: CDR1 MNHEY, CDR2 SMNVEV (reference sequence). The CDR3 DNA sequence: TGTGCCAGCAACTCGGGGGGAACTAATTCACCCCTCCACTTT. This codes for CASNSGGTNSPLHF.

The V gene is TRBV6-5, the J gene TRBJ1-3; D is unresolved. The CDR3 totals 11 residues. Trimming stripped 10 bases from V and 4 bases from J, with 8 bases between. The germline V gene has CDR1 MNHEY and CDR2 SVGAGI. This chain's CDR3 is CATQTGNTIYF. CDR3 DNA sequence: TGTGCCACCCAAACAGGAAACACCATATATTTT.

This chain links TRBV3-1 (or the pseudogene TRBV3-2) with TRBJ2-1; 9 positions match TRBD2. The CDR3 sequence is 15 residues long. V shed 1 base and J 2 bases; nucleotides not matched to a gene: 0. Germline assignment: CDR1 LGHDT and CDR2 YNNKEL (reference sequence). The CDR3 nucleotides read TGTGCCAGCAGCCAAGGACTAGCGGCCTACAATGAGCAGTTCTTC. Residues: CASSQGLAAYNEQFF.

The CDR3 nucleotides are TGTGCCAGCAGCGGCAGGGCTAGCACAGATACGCAGTATTTT. Amino acid sequence: CASSGRASTDTQYF. The gene calls are TRBV5-4 and TRBJ2-3; TRBD1 might be the D (5 bases). Trimming removed 4 bases at V and 0 bases at J, with 9 bases between. CDR3 length: 14 amino acids. Germline lookup yields CDR1 SGHNT and CDR2 YYREEE (reference sequence).

This sequence joins TRBV7-6 and TRBJ1-5; tentatively, D is TRBD1 (6 bases). Trimming took off 6 bases at V and 3 bases at J, with 12 bases between the two ends. This CDR3 comprises 14 residues. In germline, CDR1 is SGHVS, CDR2 FNYEAQ. In nucleotides, the CDR3 is TGTGCCAGCAGTAGAGGACAGTTCAATCAGCCCCAGCATTTT. Translating gives CASSRGQFNQPQHF. The variable domain in full, with the rest retrieved from reference TRBV7-6 and TRBJ1-5, is GAGVSQSPRYKVTKRGQDVALRCDPISGHVSLYWYRQALGQGPEFLTYFNYEAQQDKSGLPNDRFSAERPEGSISTLTIQRTEQRDSAMYRCASSRGQFNQPQHFGDGTRLSIL.

The V gene is TRBV6-2 or TRBV6-3, the J gene TRBJ2-7; TRBD1 might be the D (7 bases). CDR1 MNHEY and CDR2 SVGEGT come from the germline V gene. This CDR3 region has 13 residues. Trimming left V 6 bases short and J 5 bases short, with 14 bases between. This CDR3 reads CASSRGTDHEQYF. CDR3 nucleotide sequence: TGTGCCAGCAGCCGCGGGACAGACCACGAGCAGTACTTC.

The chain carries TRBV28 and TRBJ2-7; the match to TRBD1 covers 10 bases. V shed 6 bases, J shed 3 bases, and the junction held 8 bases outside the gene matches. The CDR3 length is 15 residues. Germline V gene lookup returns CDR1 MDHEN and CDR2 SYDVKM. CDR3: CASRSGTGVHYEQYF. CDR3 nucleotides: TGTGCCAGCAGGTCCGGGACAGGGGTCCACTACGAGCAGTACTTC.

V and J are TRBV4-1 and TRBJ2-2, with TRBD1 identical over 8 bases. Germline V lookup: CDR1 MGHRA, CDR2 YSYEKL. CDR3 length equals 19 residues. Losses at the gene ends were 3 bases for V and 6 bases for J; bases not matched to a gene: 18. CDR3 residues: CASSQPRGLHGSGAGELFF. CDR3 DNA: TGCGCCAGCAGCCAGCCCAGGGGGCTACACGGGAGCGGTGCCGGGGAGCTGTTTTTT.

The chain is built from TRBV6-5 and TRBJ1-2; 8 bases are a match to TRBD1. Per the germline V gene, CDR1 is MNHEY and CDR2 is SVGAGI. This CDR3 has 12 amino acids. After removal of 6 bases from V and 6 bases from J, the junction contained 3 bases not matched to a gene. The CDR3 loop reads CASSRGPDGYTF. The CDR3 DNA reads as TGTGCCAGCAGCAGGGGGCCGGATGGCTACACCTTC.

This sequence joins TRBV27 and TRBJ1-4; 8 bases fit TRBD1. The CDR3 totals 14 residues. Germline CDR1 MNHEY, CDR2 SMNVEV (reference sequence). Trimming removed 6 bases from V and 6 bases from J; junction bases left unmatched: 6. CDR3 protein: CASSGTGGDEKLFF. CDR3 coding DNA: TGTGCCAGCAGCGGGACAGGAGGAGATGAAAAACTGTTTTTT. Filled out from reference TRBV27 and TRBJ1-4, the complete variable domain reads EAQVTQNPRYLITVTGKKLTVTCSQNMNHEYMSWYRQDPGLGLRQIYYSMNVEVTDKGDVPEGYKVSRKEKRNFPLILESPSPNQTSLYFCASSGTGGDEKLFFGSGTQLSVL.

The chain has TRBV6-1 and TRBJ2-7; possible D gene TRBD2, 5 bases. Germline V gene sequence: CDR1 MNHNS, CDR2 SASEGT. This CDR3 region has 14 residues. V was shortened by 1 base and J by 2 bases, with 9 bases between the two germline ends. The chain's CDR3 is CASSEVRVPYEQYF. For the CDR3, the DNA is TGTGCCAGCAGTGAAGTGAGGGTTCCCTACGAGCAGTACTTC.

The chain couples TRBV18 to TRBJ1-1; a weak D match, TRBD1 (5 bases). CDR1 and CDR2 (germline): KGHSH, LQKENI. With 1 base removed from V and 6 bases from J, the gap between germline ends came to 12 bases. The CDR3 contains 14 residues. The chain's CDR3 is CASSPRNGAAEAFF. CDR3 DNA sequence: TGTGCCAGCTCACCACGGAATGGGGCGGCTGAAGCTTTCTTT. Full variable domain (remainder filled in from reference TRBV18 and TRBJ1-1): NAGVMQNPRHLVRRRGQEARLRCSPMKGHSHVYWYRQLPEEGLKFMVYLQKENIIDESGMPKERFSAEFPKEGPSILRIQQVVRGDSAAYFCASSPRNGAAEAFFGQGTRLTVV.

This rearrangement joins TRBV6-5 to TRBJ2-6, with no clear D. The V and J ends lost 11 bases and 1 base respectively, with 9 bases between them. Germline lookup yields CDR1 MNHEY and CDR2 SVGAGI. There are 13 residues in the CDR3. The CDR3 region has the DNA TGTGCCGGGCTGCGTTCTGGGGCCAACGTCCTGACTTTC. Residues: CAGLRSGANVLTF.

The genes are TRBV6-5 and TRBJ1-6; D unclear. V lost 3 bases, J lost 9 bases, and 6 bases lay in between. CDR1 MNHEY and CDR2 SVGAGI come from the germline V gene. The CDR3 loop spans 12 amino acids. DNA for the CDR3: TGTGCCAGCAGTTATTCGGGTTCACCCCTCCACTTT. This gives the protein CASSYSGSPLHF.

The table lists this clone with a few counts. The chain links TRBV29-1 to TRBJ2-1; the D gene is possibly TRBD2 (6 bases). Germline-derived CDR1 and CDR2 are SQVTM and ANQGSEA. The CDR3 is made up of 13 amino acids. The germline V and J ends were trimmed by 4 bases and 8 bases, with 15 bases remaining between them. In DNA form, the CDR3 reads TGCAGCGTTGGGGGACTTAGCTTCGATGAGCAGTTCTTC. Translated, it gives CSVGGLSFDEQFF.

This clone was detected a few times. The rearrangement uses TRBV6-2 or TRBV6-3 and TRBJ1-2; D is unclear. This CDR3 comprises 19 residues. Trimming removed 6 bases at V and 3 bases at J, with 29 bases between. The germline V gene encodes CDR1 MNHEY and CDR2 SVGEGT. CDR3 loop: CASSLPLLYSFSWDYGYTF. The CDR3 bases are TGTGCCAGCAGCCTTCCCCTCCTTTACAGTTTCAGTTGGGACTATGGCTACACCTTC.

V gene TRBV25-1 combines with J gene TRBJ1-2; 7 bases agree with TRBD1. The CDR3 has 18 residues. Germline lookup yields CDR1 MGHDK and CDR2 SYGVNS. Trimming cost V 3 bases and J 1 base; bases outside gene matches: 14. The CDR3 bases are TGTGCCAGCAGTGACGCCGGGACAGACAAATTTTATAACTATGGCTACACCTTC. Protein product: CASSDAGTDKFYNYGYTF.

The chain employs TRBV29-1 and TRBJ1-1; no clear D. Trimming took 7 bases from V and 4 from J, leaving 10 bases between them. Germline assignment: CDR1 SQVTM and CDR2 ANQGSEA. The CDR3 runs to 11 residues. CDR3 sequence reads: CSGSGRTEAFF. The CDR3 DNA follows: TGCAGCGGGTCGGGTCGCACTGAAGCTTTCTTT.

In nucleotides, the CDR3 is TGTGCCAGCAGCCCAGCACGATGGAGGCGAAGGGCCGGGGAGCTGTTTTTT. This encodes CASSPARWRRRAGELFF. This chain joins TRBV14 and TRBJ2-2, with D possibly being TRBD2 (5 bases). This CDR3 region has 17 residues. From germline, CDR1 is SGHDN and CDR2 FVKESK. Trimming took 4 bases from V and 6 from J, leaving 21 bases between them.

This clone was counted a few times. The genes are TRBV28 and TRBJ1-5; 7 nucleotides agree with TRBD1. The CDR3 consists of 14 residues. With 7 bases clipped from V and 1 base from J, the junction kept 4 bases outside the gene matches. The V gene's germline CDR1 is MDHEN and CDR2 SYDVKM. The CDR3 here is CASNRDSSNQPQHF. For the CDR3, the DNA is TGTGCCAGCAACCGGGACAGCAGCAATCAGCCCCAGCATTTT.